The 27 T cell receptor beta chains presented below share a single source sample, sequenced in a study of blood T cell repertoires in COVID-19. The table came from immunoSEQ multiplex PCR; TCRdb's copy has only in-frame clones and leaves some out. This repertoire shows a few hundred thousand clones, roughly 86% found once; its top ten account for around 2%. Sequencing input: PBMCs or T cells enriched from blood (not recorded which). The receptors were gathered from a man aged 40-50 years in a cohort exposed to, infected with or recovered from COVID-19 (not recorded which).

This rearrangement joins TRBV7-6 to TRBJ2-5; TRBD2 matches 13 bases. The CDR3 is 16 amino acids. Trimming cost V 6 bases and J 8 bases; bases outside gene matches: 12. The germline V gene has CDR1 SGHVS and CDR2 FNYEAQ. The CDR3 DNA sequence: TGTGCCAGCAGTCCCGCCGCTGCGGGACTAGCGGGAACCCAGTACTTC. Translating gives CASSPAAAGLAGTQYF.

A note on this clone: Just one base apart from a much larger clone, this may be a read error. This sample includes further DNA sequences coding for the same CDR3. This chain uses TRBV2 with TRBJ2-4, with 8 bases aligning to TRBD1. Germline V gene lookup returns CDR1 SNHLY and CDR2 FYNNEI. Trimming at V came to 1 base and at J to 9 bases, leaving 8 bases not matched to a gene. CDR3 size: 15 residues. CDR3 amino acids: CASSEVEAGGGIQYF. CDR3 bases: TGTGCCAGCAGTGAAGTGGAGGCAGGGGGCGGCATTCAGTACTTC.

This chain connects TRBV28 to TRBJ1-2; 7 bases are a match to TRBD1. The junction had 6 bases not matched to a gene; V was cut back by 4 bases and J by 4 bases. From germline, CDR1 is MDHEN and CDR2 SYDVKM. The CDR3 has 14 amino acids. The CDR3, as DNA: TGTGCCAGCAGTTCCTCGGCAGGGGGCTATGGCTACACCTTC. It encodes CASSSSAGGYGYTF.

The V call is TRBV3-1 (or the pseudogene TRBV3-2), the J call TRBJ1-1; D gene ambiguous. Trimming took 4 bases from V and 4 from J, leaving 16 bases between them. CDR3 length: 15 residues. Germline values: CDR1 LGHDT, CDR2 YNNKEL (reference sequence). In DNA, the CDR3 is TGTGCCAGCAGCCCGAATTCGGGGAAAGGCACTGAAGCTTTCTTT. This translates into CASSPNSGKGTEAFF.

The chain joins TRBV7-3 to TRBJ2-5; a possible D gene is TRBD1 (6 bases). With 5 bases removed from V and 4 bases from J, the gap between germline ends came to 11 bases. Germline V CDR1 and CDR2: SGHTA, FQGTGA. This CDR3 has 13 amino acids. CDR3 amino acids: CASSVLQGETQYF. CDR3 bases: TGTGCCAGCAGCGTACTACAGGGAGAGACCCAGTACTTC. The full variable domain, in which reference TRBV7-3 and TRBJ2-5 provide the parts outside the CDR3, is GAGVSQTPSNKVTEKGKYVELRCDPISGHTALYWYRQSLGQGPEFLIYFQGTGAADDSGLPNDRFFAVRPEGSVSTLKIQRTERGDSAVYLCASSVLQGETQYFGPGTRLLVL.

V and J are TRBV5-1 and TRBJ1-1, with D perhaps TRBD1 (5 bases). There are 14 residues in the CDR3. V was trimmed by 0 bases and J by 1 base, leaving 7 bases between them. Germline CDR1 reads SGHRS; CDR2 reads YFSETQ. In DNA form, the CDR3 reads TGCGCCAGCAGCTTGGCCAGGGCGAACACTGAAGCTTTCTTT. Translation gives CASSLARANTEAFF.

The CDR3 region has the DNA TGTGCCAGCAGTTACTCCGGGACAGTTGATCAGCCCCAGCATTTT. Translation: CASSYSGTVDQPQHF. This chain joins TRBV27 and TRBJ1-5; 7 bases are shared with TRBD1. The germline CDR1 and CDR2 sequences are MNHEY and SMNVEV (reference sequence). CDR3 length: 15 residues. Unmatched junction bases numbered 8, after V lost 4 bases and J lost 5 bases.

The V gene is TRBV7-9, the J gene TRBJ1-4; D not certain. This CDR3 has 14 residues. The ends were cut back, 2 bases at V and 8 bases at J, with 12 bases in the middle. Germline assignment: CDR1 SEHNR and CDR2 FQNEAQ (reference sequence). CDR3 nucleotide sequence: TGTGCCAGCAGCTTACCCGCGGTAACAGAAAAACTGTTTTTT. Its translation: CASSLPAVTEKLFF. Full variable domain (remainder filled in from reference TRBV7-9 and TRBJ1-4): DTGVSQNPRHKITKRGQNVTFRCDPISEHNRLYWYRQTLGQGPEFLTYFQNEAQLEKSRLLSDRFSAERPKGSFSTLEIQRTEQGDSAMYLCASSLPAVTEKLFFGSGTQLSVL.

The rearrangement uses TRBV27 and TRBJ2-7; 11 positions agree with TRBD2. This CDR3 has 18 amino acids. V was pared by 5 bases and J by 1 base, with 13 bases of the junction left unmatched. Germline CDR1 and CDR2: MNHEY and SMNVEV (reference sequence). In DNA, the CDR3 is TGTGCCAGCAGTCCCAAAACCCCACTAGCGGGGGCATCCTACGAGCAGTACTTC. Its protein is CASSPKTPLAGASYEQYF.

V and J are TRBV5-1 and TRBJ2-1; 10 bases are shared with TRBD2. Per germline, CDR1 SGHRS and CDR2 YFSETQ. The CDR3 runs to 15 residues. V gave up 0 bases and J gave up 10 bases; unmatched junction bases: 7. CDR3 sequence: CASSLDYLSGREQFF. In DNA form, the CDR3 reads TGCGCCAGCAGCTTGGATTACCTTAGCGGGAGGGAGCAGTTCTTC.

The genes are TRBV11-2 and TRBJ1-6; a weak D match, TRBD1 (6 bases). Trimming cost V 0 bases and J 5 bases, with 8 bases left between them. This CDR3 has 15 residues. Germline CDR1 SGHAT, CDR2 FQNNGV. The CDR3 region is CASSLDPGDNSPLHF. The CDR3 DNA reads as TGTGCCAGCAGCTTAGATCCAGGGGATAATTCACCCCTCCACTTT.

The chain combines TRBV2 with TRBJ2-3; D is ambiguous. Trimming shortened V by 6 bases and J by 2 bases, and 3 bases separated the two germline ends. The germline CDR1 and CDR2 sequences are SNHLY and FYNNEI. This CDR3 contains 11 residues. In DNA form, the CDR3 reads TGTGCCAGCAGACACACAGATACGCAGTATTTT. It codes for CASRHTDTQYF.

V is TRBV30 and J is TRBJ2-7; D possibly corresponds to TRBD2 (6 bases). The ends were cut back, 0 bases at V and 2 bases at J, with 11 bases in the middle. Germline loops: CDR1 GTSNPN, CDR2 SVGIG (reference sequence). The length of the CDR3 is 14 residues. CDR3 nucleotide sequence: TGTGCCTGGAGTGTCGGGGGAACCGCCTACGAGCAGTACTTC. The encoded protein is CAWSVGGTAYEQYF.

CDR3 sequence reads: CASSESGQGVTDTQYF. The CDR3 DNA sequence: TGTGCCAGCAGTGAATCGGGACAGGGGGTCACAGATACGCAGTATTTT. V usage is TRBV25-1 and J usage is TRBJ2-3; 11 positions agree with TRBD1. The CDR3 sequence is 16 residues long. Germline V CDR1 and CDR2: MGHDK, SYGVNS. V gave up 1 base and J gave up 2 bases; unmatched junction bases: 2.

The table lists this clone with a few counts. The chain couples TRBV5-4 to TRBJ2-7; 10 bases are shared with TRBD2. CDR1 and CDR2 from the germline V gene are SGHNT and YYREEE (reference sequence). There are 15 residues in the CDR3. V lost 4 bases and J lost 2; bases outside the gene matches: 6. This CDR3 is CASSPSGSNPYEQYF. The CDR3 region has the DNA TGTGCCAGCAGCCCTAGCGGGAGTAACCCCTACGAGCAGTACTTC.

This sequence joins TRBV18 and TRBJ2-7; 8 bases are a match to TRBD1. Germline CDR1 is KGHSH and CDR2 is LQKENI. V lost 5 bases to trimming and J lost 5 bases; unmatched junction nucleotides: 14. CDR3 length: 16 residues. The CDR3 nucleotides are TGTGCCAGCTCATCTATTCAGGGGGCTCGGGAAGACGAGCAGTACTTC. As protein: CASSSIQGAREDEQYF.

J is TRBJ1-1 and V is TRBV3-1 (or the pseudogene TRBV3-2); tentative D call: TRBD1 (5 bases). The germline V and J ends were trimmed by 1 base and 7 bases, with 16 bases remaining between them. The CDR3 consists of 15 residues. Germline V CDR1 and CDR2: LGHDT, YNNKEL (reference sequence). CDR3 bases: TGTGCCAGCAGCCAAGCGTATAAGGGGTTTAATGAAGCTTTCTTT. This codes for CASSQAYKGFNEAFF.

The chain is built from TRBV7-2 and TRBJ2-2; no clear D gene. Deletions cut 1 base from V and 5 bases from J, with 8 bases between. Per germline, CDR1 SGHTA and CDR2 FQGNSA. The CDR3 covers 14 residues. Here the CDR3 reads CASSLVRSTGELFF. The CDR3 nucleotides read TGTGCCAGCAGCTTAGTTCGGAGTACCGGGGAGCTGTTTTTT.

The genes are TRBV4-1 and TRBJ1-6; 8 bases map to TRBD1. The CDR3 is made up of 16 amino acids. The trim removed 1 base at V and 9 bases at J, leaving 8 bases unmatched. Germline CDR1 reads MGHRA; CDR2 reads YSYEKL. The CDR3 DNA reads as TGCGCCAGCAGCCAAGTCGTGGAGACAGGGGTTTCACCCCTCCACTTT. This gives the protein CASSQVVETGVSPLHF.

This clone has only one observation. The rearrangement links TRBV5-1 to TRBJ2-3; 14 bases align to TRBD2. The V segment lost 1 base and the J segment 2 bases; nucleotides outside the gene matches: 3. This CDR3 spans 17 amino acids. Germline CDR1 and CDR2: SGHRS and YFSETQ. As DNA, the CDR3 is TGCGCCAGCAGCTTGAGGACTAGCGGGAGGCCCACAGATACGCAGTATTTT. Translation: CASSLRTSGRPTDTQYF.

The rearrangement uses TRBV2 and TRBJ2-7, with TRBD2 matching 15 bases. In germline, CDR1 is SNHLY, CDR2 FYNNEI. There are 17 residues in the CDR3. With V trimmed by 4 bases and J by 3 bases, 7 bases remained unmatched. CDR3 coding DNA: TGTGCCAGCAGTGGGGGGACTAGCGGGAGGCGATTCTACGAGCAGTACTTC. Its translation is CASSGGTSGRRFYEQYF.

V and J are TRBV7-9 and TRBJ2-7; the match to TRBD2 covers 7 bases. The germline V gene encodes CDR1 SEHNR and CDR2 FQNEAQ (reference sequence). The trim removed 0 bases at V and 3 bases at J, leaving 8 bases unmatched. CDR3 length: 16 amino acids. CDR3 sequence: CASSLALGLVIYEQYF. In nucleotides, the CDR3 is TGTGCCAGCAGCTTAGCGCTAGGACTAGTAATCTACGAGCAGTACTTC.

This clone was recorded only once. The V call is TRBV15, the J call TRBJ1-5, with D perhaps matching TRBD1 (6 bases). Germline V gives CDR1 LNHNV, CDR2 YYDKDF (reference sequence). This CDR3 has 15 residues. The germline V and J ends were trimmed by 6 bases and 7 bases, with 19 bases remaining between them. Here the CDR3 reads CATRKITGKNQPQHF. In DNA, the CDR3 is TGTGCCACCAGAAAGATAACAGGGAAAAACCAGCCCCAGCATTTT.

The J gene is TRBJ2-1, the V gene TRBV6-5; perhaps TRBD1 as D (5 bases). In germline, CDR1 is MNHEY, CDR2 SVGAGI. Trimming removed 2 bases at V and 5 bases at J, with 13 bases between. This CDR3 has 15 amino acids. The CDR3 loop is CASSYKRGLNNEQFF. CDR3 nucleotide sequence: TGTGCCAGCAGTTACAAAAGGGGTCTAAACAATGAGCAGTTCTTC.

The chain combines TRBV3-1 (or the pseudogene TRBV3-2) with TRBJ1-2; 8 bases map to TRBD1. CDR1 and CDR2 from the germline V gene are LGHDT and YNNKEL (reference sequence). V lost 0 bases and J lost 5; bases outside the gene matches: 8. The CDR3 spans 16 residues. CDR3 region: CASSQDRQGKWYGYTF. CDR3 bases: TGTGCCAGCAGCCAAGATCGACAGGGGAAATGGTATGGCTACACCTTC.

The J gene is TRBJ1-4, the V gene TRBV2; 10 bases fit TRBD1. CDR1 and CDR2 from the germline V gene are SNHLY and FYNNEI. With 7 bases clipped from V and 4 bases from J, the junction kept 15 bases outside the gene matches. The CDR3 consists of 18 residues. The CDR3 DNA reads as TGTGCCAGCAAGCCGGGACAGGGGTCGTTTTGGGGTAATGAAAAACTGTTTTTT. It yields the protein CASKPGQGSFWGNEKLFF.

This chain links TRBV4-2 with TRBJ2-1; TRBD2 matches at 8 bases. The germline V gene encodes CDR1 LGHNA and CDR2 YNFKEQ. The CDR3 length is 16 residues. The trim removed 0 bases at V and 5 bases at J, leaving 6 bases unmatched. The DNA for the CDR3 is TGTGCCAGCAGCCAAGAAAGGCGGGAGGAGGACAATGAGCAGTTCTTC. Protein sequence: CASSQERREEDNEQFF.